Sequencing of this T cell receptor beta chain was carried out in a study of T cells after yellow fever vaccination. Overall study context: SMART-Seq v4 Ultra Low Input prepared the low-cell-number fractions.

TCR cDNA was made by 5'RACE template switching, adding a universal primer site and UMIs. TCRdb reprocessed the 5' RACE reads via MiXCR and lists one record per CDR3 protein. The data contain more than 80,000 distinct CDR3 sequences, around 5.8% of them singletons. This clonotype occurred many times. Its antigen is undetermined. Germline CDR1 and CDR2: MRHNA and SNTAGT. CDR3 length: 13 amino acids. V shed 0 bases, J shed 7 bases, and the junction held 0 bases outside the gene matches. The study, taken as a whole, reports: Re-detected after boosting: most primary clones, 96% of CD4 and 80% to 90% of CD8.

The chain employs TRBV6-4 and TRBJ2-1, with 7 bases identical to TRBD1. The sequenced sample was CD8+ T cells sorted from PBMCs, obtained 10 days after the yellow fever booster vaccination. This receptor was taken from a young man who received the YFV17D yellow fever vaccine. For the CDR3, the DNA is TGTGCCAGCAGTGACTCGGACAGGAATGAGCAGTTCTTC. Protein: CASSDSDRNEQFF.